These 4 T cell receptor beta chains were all obtained from the same sample, sequenced in a study of OX40 agonist ivuxolimab in advanced cancers. Sequenced by immunoSEQ multiplex PCR; TCRdb stores in-frame clones only, minus some. The table has about 55,000 clones, roughly 84% seen once. Sequenced material: CD4+ or CD8+ T cells sorted from blood, taken in a trial of the OX40 agonist ivuxolimab. The receptor set was obtained from an adult with an advanced solid tumor such as melanoma, head and neck, liver or kidney cancer.

A few counts support this clone. The chain recombines TRBV5-1 with TRBJ2-5; D may be TRBD2 (6 bases). This CDR3 comprises 12 residues. The germline V gene has CDR1 SGHRS and CDR2 YFSETQ. The V end was cut by 7 bases, the J end by 2 bases, with 9 bases between. As DNA, the CDR3 is TGCGCCAGCGGGGGGATACAAGAGACCCAGTACTTC. This gives the protein CASGGIQETQYF.

The rearrangement joins TRBV25-1 to TRBJ1-2; no clear D gene. This CDR3 region has 13 residues. Germline loops: CDR1 MGHDK, CDR2 SYGVNS. The V end was cut by 2 bases, the J end by 7 bases, with 11 bases between. The CDR3 region is CASSERRDGGYTF. Written as DNA, the CDR3 is TGTGCCAGCAGTGAAAGGAGGGATGGTGGCTACACCTTC.

The J gene is TRBJ2-6, the V gene TRBV18, with a weak D call TRBD2 (5 bases). With 4 bases removed from V and 0 bases from J, the gap between germline ends came to 10 bases. This CDR3 is built from 16 residues. Per the germline V gene, CDR1 is KGHSH and CDR2 is LQKENI. The CDR3 spells CASSRNRDSGANVLTF. DNA of the CDR3: TGTGCCAGCTCACGGAACCGGGACTCTGGGGCCAACGTCCTGACTTTC.

The V call is TRBV5-1, the J call TRBJ1-3; TRBD1 matches at 7 bases. V lost 3 bases, J lost 6 bases, and 3 bases stayed unmatched. Germline-derived CDR1 and CDR2 are SGHRS and YFSETQ. This CDR3 has 13 residues. The CDR3 DNA reads as TGCGCCAGCAGCTCCGGACAGGAAAACACCATATATTTT. It encodes CASSSGQENTIYF.